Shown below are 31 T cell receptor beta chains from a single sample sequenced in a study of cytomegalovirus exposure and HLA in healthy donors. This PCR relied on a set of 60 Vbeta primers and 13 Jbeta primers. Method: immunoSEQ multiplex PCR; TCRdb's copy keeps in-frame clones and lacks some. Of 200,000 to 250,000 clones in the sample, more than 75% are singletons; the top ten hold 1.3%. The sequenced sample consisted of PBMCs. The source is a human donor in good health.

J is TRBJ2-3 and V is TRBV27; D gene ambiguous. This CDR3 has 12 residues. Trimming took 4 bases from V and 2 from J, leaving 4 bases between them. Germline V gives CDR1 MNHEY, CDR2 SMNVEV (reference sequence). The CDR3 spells CASSSYTDTQYF. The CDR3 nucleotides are TGTGCCAGCAGTTCTTACACAGATACGCAGTATTTT.

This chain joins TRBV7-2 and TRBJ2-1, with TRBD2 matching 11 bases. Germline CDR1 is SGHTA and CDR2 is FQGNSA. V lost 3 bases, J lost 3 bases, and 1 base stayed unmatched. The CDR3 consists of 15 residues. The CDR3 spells CASSFTSGGYNEQFF. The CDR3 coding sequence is TGTGCCAGCAGCTTCACTAGCGGGGGCTACAATGAGCAGTTCTTC.

CDR3 nucleotide sequence: TGTGCCAGCAGTTTCGGCGGGGGTCCCGAGCAGTTCTTC. Protein sequence: CASSFGGGPEQFF. The rearrangement uses TRBV27 and TRBJ2-1; 7 bases align to TRBD2. The germline CDR1 and CDR2 sequences are MNHEY and SMNVEV (reference sequence). The CDR3 totals 13 residues. V was pared by 3 bases and J by 10 bases, with 6 bases of the junction left unmatched.

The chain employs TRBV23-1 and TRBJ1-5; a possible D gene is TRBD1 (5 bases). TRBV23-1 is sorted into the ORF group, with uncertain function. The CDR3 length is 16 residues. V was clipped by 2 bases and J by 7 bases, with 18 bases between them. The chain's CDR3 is CASSQTHPGVHQPQHF. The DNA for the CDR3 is TGCGCCAGCAGTCAAACCCACCCGGGGGTGCACCAGCCCCAGCATTTT.

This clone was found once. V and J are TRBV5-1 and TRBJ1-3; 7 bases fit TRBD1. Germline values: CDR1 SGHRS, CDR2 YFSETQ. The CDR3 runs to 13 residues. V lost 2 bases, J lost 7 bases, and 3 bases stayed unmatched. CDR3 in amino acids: CASSFDRANTIYF. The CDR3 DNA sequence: TGCGCCAGCAGCTTCGACAGGGCGAACACCATATATTTT. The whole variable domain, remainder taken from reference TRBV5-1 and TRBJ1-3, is KAGVTQTPRYLIKTRGQQVTLSCSPISGHRSVSWYQQTPGQGLQFLFEYFSETQRNKGNFPGRFSGRQFSNSRSEMNVSTLELGDSALYLCASSFDRANTIYFGEGSWLTVV.

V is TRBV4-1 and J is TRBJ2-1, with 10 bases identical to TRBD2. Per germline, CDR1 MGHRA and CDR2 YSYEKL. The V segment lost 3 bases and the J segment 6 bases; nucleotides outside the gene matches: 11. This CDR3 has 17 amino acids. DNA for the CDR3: TGCGCCAGCAGCCACAAGGATCGTAGCGGGGGGTTCAATGAGCAGTTCTTC. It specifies CASSHKDRSGGFNEQFF.

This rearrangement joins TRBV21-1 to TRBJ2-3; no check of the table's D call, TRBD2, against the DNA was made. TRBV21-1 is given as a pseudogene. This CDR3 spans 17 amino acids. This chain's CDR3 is CASSKVRGPTSTDTQYF. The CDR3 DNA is TGTGCCAGCAGCAAAGTACGGGGTCCTACTAGCACAGATACGCAGTATTTT.

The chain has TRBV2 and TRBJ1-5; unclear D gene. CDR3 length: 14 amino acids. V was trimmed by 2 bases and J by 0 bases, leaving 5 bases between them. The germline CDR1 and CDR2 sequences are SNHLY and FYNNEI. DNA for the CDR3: TGTGCCAGCAGTGAACTTATTAGCAATCAGCCCCAGCATTTT. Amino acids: CASSELISNQPQHF.

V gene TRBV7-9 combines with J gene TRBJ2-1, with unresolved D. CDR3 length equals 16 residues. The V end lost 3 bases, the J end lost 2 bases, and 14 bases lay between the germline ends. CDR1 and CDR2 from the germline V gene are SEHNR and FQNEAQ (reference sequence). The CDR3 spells CASSLNTPKTYNEQFF. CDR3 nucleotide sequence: TGTGCCAGCAGCTTGAACACCCCAAAAACCTACAATGAGCAGTTCTTC.

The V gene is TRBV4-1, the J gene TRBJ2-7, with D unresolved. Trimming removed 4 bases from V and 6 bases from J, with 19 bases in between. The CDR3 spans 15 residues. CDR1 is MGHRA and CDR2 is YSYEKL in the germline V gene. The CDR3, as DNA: TGCGCCAGCAGCCCCTTGTACAGTGGATTGGCCGAGCAGTACTTC. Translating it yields CASSPLYSGLAEQYF.

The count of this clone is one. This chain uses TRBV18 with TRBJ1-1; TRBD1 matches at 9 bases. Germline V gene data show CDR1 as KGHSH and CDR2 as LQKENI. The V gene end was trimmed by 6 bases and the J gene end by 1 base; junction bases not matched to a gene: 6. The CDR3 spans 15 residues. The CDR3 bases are TGTGCCAGCTCGCCCGGGACAGGGACGAACACTGAAGCTTTCTTT. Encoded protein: CASSPGTGTNTEAFF.

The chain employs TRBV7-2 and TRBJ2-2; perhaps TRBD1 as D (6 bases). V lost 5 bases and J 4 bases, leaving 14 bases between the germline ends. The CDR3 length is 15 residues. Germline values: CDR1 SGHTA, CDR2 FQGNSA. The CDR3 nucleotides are TGTGCCAGCAGCGACAGGATCCCTAGCACCGGGGAGCTGTTTTTT. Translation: CASSDRIPSTGELFF.

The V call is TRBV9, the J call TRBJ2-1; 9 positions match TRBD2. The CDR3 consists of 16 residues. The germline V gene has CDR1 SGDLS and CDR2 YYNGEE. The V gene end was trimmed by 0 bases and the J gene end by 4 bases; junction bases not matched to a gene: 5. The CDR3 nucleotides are TGTGCCAGCAGCGTAGTCGGCGGGAGGGAATACAATGAGCAGTTCTTC. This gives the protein CASSVVGGREYNEQFF.

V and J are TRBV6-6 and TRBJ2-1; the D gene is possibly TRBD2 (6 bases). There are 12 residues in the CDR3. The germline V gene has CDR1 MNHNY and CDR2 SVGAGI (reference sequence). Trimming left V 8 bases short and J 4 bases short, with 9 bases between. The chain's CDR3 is CASGRGYNEQFF. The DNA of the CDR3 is TGTGCCAGCGGTCGGGGGTACAATGAGCAGTTCTTC.

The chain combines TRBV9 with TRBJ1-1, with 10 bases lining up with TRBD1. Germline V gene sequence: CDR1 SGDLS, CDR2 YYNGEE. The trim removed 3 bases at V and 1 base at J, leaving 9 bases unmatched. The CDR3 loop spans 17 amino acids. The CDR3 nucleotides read TGTGCCAGCAGCGCAGGACAGGGGGTCGGGGGGAACACTGAAGCTTTCTTT. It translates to CASSAGQGVGGNTEAFF.

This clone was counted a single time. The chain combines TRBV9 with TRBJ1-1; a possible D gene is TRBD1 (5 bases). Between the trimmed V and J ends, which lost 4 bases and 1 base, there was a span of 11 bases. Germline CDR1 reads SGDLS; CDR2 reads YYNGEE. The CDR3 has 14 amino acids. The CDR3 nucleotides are TGTGCCAGCAGCACGCAGGGTTCGAACACTGAAGCTTTCTTT. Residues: CASSTQGSNTEAFF.

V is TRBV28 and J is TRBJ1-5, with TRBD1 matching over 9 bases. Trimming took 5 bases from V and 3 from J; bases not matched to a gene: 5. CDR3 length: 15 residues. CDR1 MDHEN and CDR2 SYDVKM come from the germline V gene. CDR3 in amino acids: CASSPRTGVNQPQHF. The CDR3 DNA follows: TGTGCCAGCAGTCCAAGGACAGGGGTCAATCAGCCCCAGCATTTT. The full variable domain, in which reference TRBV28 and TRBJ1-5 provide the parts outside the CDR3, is DVKVTQSSRYLVKRTGEKVFLECVQDMDHENMFWYRQDPGLGLRLIYFSYDVKMKEKGDIPEGYSVSREKKERFSLILESASTNQTSMYLCASSPRTGVNQPQHFGDGTRLSIL.

This chain's CDR3 is CAGTGGSYNEQFF. CDR3 sequence (DNA): TGTGCCGGAACAGGGGGGTCCTACAATGAGCAGTTCTTC. This rearrangement joins TRBV30 to TRBJ2-1; 8 bases align to TRBD1. The ends lost 8 bases at V and 1 base at J; junction bases unmatched: 4. This CDR3 region has 13 residues. Germline V gene data show CDR1 as GTSNPN and CDR2 as SVGIG (reference sequence).

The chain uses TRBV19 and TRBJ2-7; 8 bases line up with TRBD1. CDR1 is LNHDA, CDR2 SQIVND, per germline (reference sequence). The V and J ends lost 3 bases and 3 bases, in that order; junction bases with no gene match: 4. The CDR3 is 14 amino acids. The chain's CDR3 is CASSIGTGLYEQYF. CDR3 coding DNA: TGTGCCAGTAGTATCGGGACAGGACTCTACGAGCAGTACTTC.

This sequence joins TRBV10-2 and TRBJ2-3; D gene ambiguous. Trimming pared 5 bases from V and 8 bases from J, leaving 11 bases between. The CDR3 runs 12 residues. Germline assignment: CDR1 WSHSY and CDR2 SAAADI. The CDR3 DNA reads TGCGCCAGCAGTCGGAGCTCTGGTACGCAGTATTTT. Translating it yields CASSRSSGTQYF.

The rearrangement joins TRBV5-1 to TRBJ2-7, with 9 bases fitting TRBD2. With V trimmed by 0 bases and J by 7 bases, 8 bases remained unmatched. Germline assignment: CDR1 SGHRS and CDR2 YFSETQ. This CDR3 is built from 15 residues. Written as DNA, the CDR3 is TGCGCCAGCAGCTTGGATACTAGCGGGCTCCGGGAGCAGTACTTC. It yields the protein CASSLDTSGLREQYF.

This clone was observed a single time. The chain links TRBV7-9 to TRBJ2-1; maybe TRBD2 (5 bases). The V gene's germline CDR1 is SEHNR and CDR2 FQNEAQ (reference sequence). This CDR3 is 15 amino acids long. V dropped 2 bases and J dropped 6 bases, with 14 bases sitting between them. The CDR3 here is CASSLSREDRNEQFF. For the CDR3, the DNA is TGTGCCAGCAGCTTATCCCGGGAAGACCGCAATGAGCAGTTCTTC.

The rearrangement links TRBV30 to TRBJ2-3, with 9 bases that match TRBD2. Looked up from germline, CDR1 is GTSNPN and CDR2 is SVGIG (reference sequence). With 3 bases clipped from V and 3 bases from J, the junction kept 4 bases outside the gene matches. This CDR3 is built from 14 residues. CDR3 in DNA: TGTGCCTGGAGGCGCGGGAGGGTAACAGATACGCAGTATTTT. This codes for CAWRRGRVTDTQYF.

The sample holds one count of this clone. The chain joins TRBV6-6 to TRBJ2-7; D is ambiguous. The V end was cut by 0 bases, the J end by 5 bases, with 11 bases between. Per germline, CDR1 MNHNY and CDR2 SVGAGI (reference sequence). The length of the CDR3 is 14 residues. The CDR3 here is CASSYSTLHHEQYF. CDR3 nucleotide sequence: TGTGCCAGCAGTTACTCGACTTTGCATCACGAGCAGTACTTC.

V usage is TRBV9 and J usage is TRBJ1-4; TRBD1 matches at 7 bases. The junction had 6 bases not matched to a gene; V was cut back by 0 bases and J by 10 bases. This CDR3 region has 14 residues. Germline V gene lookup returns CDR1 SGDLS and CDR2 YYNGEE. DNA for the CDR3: TGTGCCAGCAGCGTAGAACAGGGGCAAGGAAAACTGTTTTTT. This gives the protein CASSVEQGQGKLFF.

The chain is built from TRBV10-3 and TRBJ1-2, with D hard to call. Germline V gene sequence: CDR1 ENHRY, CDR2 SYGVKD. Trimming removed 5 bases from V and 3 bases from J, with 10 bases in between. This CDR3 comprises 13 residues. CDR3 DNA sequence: TGTGCCATCAGTACCCGGGAGGACTATGGCTACACCTTC. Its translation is CAISTREDYGYTF.

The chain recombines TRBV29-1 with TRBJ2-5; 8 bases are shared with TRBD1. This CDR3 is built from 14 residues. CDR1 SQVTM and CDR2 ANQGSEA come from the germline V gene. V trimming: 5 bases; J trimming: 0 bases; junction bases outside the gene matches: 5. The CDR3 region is CSVRGDRHQETQYF. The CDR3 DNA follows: TGCAGCGTTCGTGGGGACAGGCACCAAGAGACCCAGTACTTC.

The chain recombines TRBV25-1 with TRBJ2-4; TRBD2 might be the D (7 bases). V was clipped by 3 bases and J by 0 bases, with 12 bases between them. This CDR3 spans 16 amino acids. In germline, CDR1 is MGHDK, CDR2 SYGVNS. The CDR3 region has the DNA TGTGCCAGCAGTGATGCGGGGGCTCGAGCCAAAAACATTCAGTACTTC. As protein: CASSDAGARAKNIQYF.

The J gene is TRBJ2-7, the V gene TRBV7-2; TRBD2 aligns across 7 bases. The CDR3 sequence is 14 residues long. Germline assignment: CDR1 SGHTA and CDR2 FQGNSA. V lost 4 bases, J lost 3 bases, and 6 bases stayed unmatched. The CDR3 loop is CASSSSRTSYEQYF. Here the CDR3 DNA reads TGTGCCAGCAGCTCAAGTAGGACTAGCTACGAGCAGTACTTC.

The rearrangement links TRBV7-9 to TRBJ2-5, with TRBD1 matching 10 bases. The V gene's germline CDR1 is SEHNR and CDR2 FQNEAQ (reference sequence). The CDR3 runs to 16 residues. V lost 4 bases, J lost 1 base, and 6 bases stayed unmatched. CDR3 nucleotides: TGTGCCAGCAGCTGGGGGGACAGGGGATTCCAAGAGACCCAGTACTTC. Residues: CASSWGDRGFQETQYF.

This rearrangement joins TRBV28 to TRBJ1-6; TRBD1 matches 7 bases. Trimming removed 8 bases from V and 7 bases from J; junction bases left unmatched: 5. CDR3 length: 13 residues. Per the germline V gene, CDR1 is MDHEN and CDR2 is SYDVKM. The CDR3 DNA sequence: TGTGCCAGCTGGGACAGAGCAAATTCACCCCTCCACTTT. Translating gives CASWDRANSPLHF.